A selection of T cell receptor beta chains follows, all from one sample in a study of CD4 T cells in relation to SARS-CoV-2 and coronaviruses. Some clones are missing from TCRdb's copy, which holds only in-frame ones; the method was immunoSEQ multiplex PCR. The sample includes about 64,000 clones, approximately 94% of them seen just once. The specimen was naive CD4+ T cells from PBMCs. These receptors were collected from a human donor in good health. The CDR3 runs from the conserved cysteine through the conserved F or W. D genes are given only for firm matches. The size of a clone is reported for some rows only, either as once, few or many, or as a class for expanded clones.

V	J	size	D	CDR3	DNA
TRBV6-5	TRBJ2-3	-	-	CASRQHLSTDTQYF	TGTGCCAGCAGGCAACACCTTAGCACAGATACGCAGTATTTT
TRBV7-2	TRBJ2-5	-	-	CASSFLREETQYF	TGTGCCAGCAGCTTTCTACGGGAAGAGACCCAGTACTTC
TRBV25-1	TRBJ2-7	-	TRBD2	CASSDMASGTYYEQYF	TGTGCCAGCAGTGACATGGCCAGCGGGACCTACTACGAGCAGTACTTC
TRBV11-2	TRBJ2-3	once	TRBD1	CASSGGQVSTDTQYF	TGTGCCAGCAGCGGGGGACAGGTTAGCACAGATACGCAGTATTTT
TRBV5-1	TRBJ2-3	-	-	CASTEAIDPTDTQYF	TGCGCCAGCACTGAGGCTATCGATCCCACAGATACGCAGTATTTT
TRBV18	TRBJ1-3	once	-	CASSPSRTTNSGNTIYF	TGTGCCAGCTCACCTTCGCGGACGACAAACTCTGGAAACACCATATATTTT
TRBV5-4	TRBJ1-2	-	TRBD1	CVSSLNEGTAFGYTF	TGTGTCAGCAGCTTGAATGAGGGGACAGCTTTTGGCTACACCTTC
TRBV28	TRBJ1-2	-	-	CASSLTGTANYGYTF	TGTGCCAGCAGTTTAACCGGGACGGCGAACTATGGCTACACCTTC
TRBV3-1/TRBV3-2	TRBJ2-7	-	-	CASSQTGWYEQYF	TGTGCCAGCAGCCAAACAGGGTGGTACGAGCAGTACTTC
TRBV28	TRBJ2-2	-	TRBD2	CASSLWTLAGGPGELFF	TGTGCCAGCAGTTTATGGACGTTAGCGGGAGGGCCCGGGGAGCTGTTTTTT
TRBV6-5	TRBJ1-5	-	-	CASSYSINQPQHF	TGTGCCAGCAGTTACTCGATAAATCAGCCCCAGCATTTT
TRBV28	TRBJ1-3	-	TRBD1	CASSSLGQGSHSGNTIYF	TGTGCCAGCAGTTCCCTGGGACAGGGAAGTCACTCTGGAAACACCATATATTTT
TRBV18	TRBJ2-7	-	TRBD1	CASSPGTGFEQYF	TGTGCCAGCTCGCCCGGGACAGGGTTTGAGCAGTACTTC
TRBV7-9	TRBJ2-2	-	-	CASSLNVLASSNTGELFF	TGTGCCAGCAGCTTAAACGTTCTAGCGTCCTCGAACACCGGGGAGCTGTTTTTT
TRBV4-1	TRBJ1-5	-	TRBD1	CASSQEPTGGIGNQPQHF	TGCGCCAGCAGCCAAGAGCCGACAGGGGGCATCGGCAATCAGCCCCAGCATTTT
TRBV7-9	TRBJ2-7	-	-	CASSLDSGLVSSYEQYF	TGTGCCAGCAGCTTAGATTCGGGACTCGTTAGCTCCTACGAGCAGTACTTC
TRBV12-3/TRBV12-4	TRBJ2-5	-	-	CASSFTQETQYF	TGTGCCAGCAGTTTTACCCAAGAGACCCAGTACTTC
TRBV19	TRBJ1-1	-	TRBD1	CASSTDRDYTEAFF	TGTGCCAGTAGTACGGACAGGGACTACACTGAAGCTTTCTTT
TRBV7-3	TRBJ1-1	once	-	CASSLSGNTEAFF	TGTGCCAGCAGCTTATCCGGGAACACTGAAGCTTTCTTT
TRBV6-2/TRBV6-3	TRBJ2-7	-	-	CASSYSRLELEQYF	TGTGCCAGCAGTTACAGTCGGTTGGAATTAGAGCAGTACTTC
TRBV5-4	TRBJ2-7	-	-	CASSGGPSLYEQYF	TGTGCCAGCAGCGGCGGACCGAGCCTCTACGAGCAGTACTTC
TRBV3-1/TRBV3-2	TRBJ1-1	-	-	CASSLQGGTEAFF	TGTGCCAGCAGCCTACAAGGGGGGACTGAAGCTTTCTTT
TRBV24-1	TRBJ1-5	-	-	CATSDSRNQPQHF	TGTGCCACCAGTGATTCACGGAATCAGCCCCAGCATTTT
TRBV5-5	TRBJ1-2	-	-	CASSLATGGIYGYTF	TGTGCCAGCAGCTTGGCCACGGGGGGCATCTATGGCTACACCTTC
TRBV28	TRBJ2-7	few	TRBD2	CASKTSGTPYEQYF	TGTGCCAGCAAGACTAGCGGGACCCCCTACGAGCAGTACTTC
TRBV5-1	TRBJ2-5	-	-	CASSPGPQVETQYF	TGCGCCAGCAGCCCGGGACCGCAGGTTGAGACCCAGTACTTC
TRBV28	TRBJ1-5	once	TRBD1	CASSFGQGSQPQHF	TGTGCCAGCAGTTTTGGACAGGGAAGTCAGCCCCAGCATTTT
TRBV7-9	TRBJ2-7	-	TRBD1	CASEGQGAVEQYF	TGTGCCAGCGAGGGACAGGGGGCGGTCGAGCAGTACTTC
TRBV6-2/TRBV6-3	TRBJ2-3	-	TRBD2	CASSDRAGGTDTQYF	TGTGCCAGCAGTGACCGAGCGGGGGGAACAGATACGCAGTATTTT
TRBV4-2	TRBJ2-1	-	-	CASSRESPHNEQFF	TGTGCCAGCAGTAGGGAATCTCCTCACAATGAGCAGTTCTTC
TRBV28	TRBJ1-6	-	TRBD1	CASRYFTGAYNSPLHF	TGTGCCAGCAGATACTTTACAGGGGCTTATAATTCACCCCTCCACTTT
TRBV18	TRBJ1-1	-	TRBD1	CASSPQEGASYTEAFF	TGTGCCAGCTCACCACAGGAGGGGGCATCCTACACTGAAGCTTTCTTT
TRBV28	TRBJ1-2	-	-	CASSLRGPKGYTF	TGTGCCAGCAGTCTCCGGGGGCCCAAGGGCTACACCTTC
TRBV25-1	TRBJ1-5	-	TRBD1	CASSDPGTGSNQPQHF	TGTGCCAGCAGTGACCCAGGGACAGGAAGCAATCAGCCCCAGCATTTT
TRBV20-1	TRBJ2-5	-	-	CSAPFQETQYF	TGCAGTGCTCCCTTCCAAGAGACCCAGTACTTC
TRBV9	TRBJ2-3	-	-	CASSVEPRAGRWNTQYF	TGTGCCAGCAGCGTAGAGCCCAGGGCAGGGCGGTGGAATACGCAGTATTTT
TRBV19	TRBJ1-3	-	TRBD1	CASSIQGAHSGNTIYF	TGTGCCAGTAGTATTCAGGGGGCACACTCTGGAAACACCATATATTTT
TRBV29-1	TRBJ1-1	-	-	CSVEVGQNTEAFF	TGCAGCGTTGAGGTCGGGCAGAACACTGAAGCTTTCTTT
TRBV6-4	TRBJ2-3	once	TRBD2	CASSDSASGYTDTQYF	TGTGCCAGCAGTGACTCGGCTAGCGGGTACACAGATACGCAGTATTTT
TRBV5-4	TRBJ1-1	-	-	CASSKDPPRGTEAFF	TGTGCCAGCAGCAAAGATCCCCCCCGGGGCACTGAAGCTTTCTTT
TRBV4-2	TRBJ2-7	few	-	CASSRSKDRYYEQYF	TGTGCCAGCAGCCGAAGCAAGGACCGATACTACGAGCAGTACTTC
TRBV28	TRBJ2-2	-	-	CASSFGPPGELFF	TGTGCCAGCAGTTTCGGGCCTCCCGGGGAGCTGTTTTTT
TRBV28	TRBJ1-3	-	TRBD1	CASSLGDRSGNTIYF	TGTGCCAGCAGTTTAGGGGACAGGTCTGGAAACACCATATATTTT
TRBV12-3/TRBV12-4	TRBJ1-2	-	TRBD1	CASRRDRSLTF	TGTGCCAGCAGACGGGACAGATCTCTAACCTTC
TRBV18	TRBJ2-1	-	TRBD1	CASSPRQGESSYNEQFF	TGTGCCAGCTCACCCAGACAGGGGGAGAGCTCCTACAATGAGCAGTTCTTC
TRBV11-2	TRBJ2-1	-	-	CASSLGRTERYEQFF	TGTGCCAGCAGCTTAGGTAGGACTGAGAGGTATGAGCAGTTCTTC
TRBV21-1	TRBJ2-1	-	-	CATSRTFSTYNEQFF	TGTGCCACCTCGAGGACTTTCAGTACCTACAATGAGCAGTTCTTC
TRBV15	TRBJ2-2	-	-	CATSRDNFGPGELFF	TGTGCCACCAGCAGAGATAATTTCGGTCCCGGGGAGCTGTTTTTT
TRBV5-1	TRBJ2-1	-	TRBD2	CASSGTTSGNSNEQFF	TGCGCCAGCAGCGGAACGACTAGCGGGAATTCCAATGAGCAGTTCTTC